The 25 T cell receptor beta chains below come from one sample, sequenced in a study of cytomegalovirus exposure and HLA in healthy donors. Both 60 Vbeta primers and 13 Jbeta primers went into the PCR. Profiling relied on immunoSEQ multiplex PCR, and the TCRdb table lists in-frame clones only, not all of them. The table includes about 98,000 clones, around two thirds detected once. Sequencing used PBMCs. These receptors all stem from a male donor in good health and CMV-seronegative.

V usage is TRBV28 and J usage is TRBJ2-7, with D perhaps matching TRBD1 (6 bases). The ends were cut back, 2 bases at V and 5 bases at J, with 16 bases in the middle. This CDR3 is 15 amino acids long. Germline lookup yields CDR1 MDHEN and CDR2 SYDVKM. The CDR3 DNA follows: TGTGCCAGCAGTTTACCCAGGGAATCAGGGGACGAGCAGTACTTC. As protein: CASSLPRESGDEQYF.

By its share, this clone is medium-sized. This CDR3 reads CASSDSAANTGELFF. The CDR3 DNA reads as TGTGCCAGCAGTGACTCGGCAGCGAACACCGGGGAGCTGTTTTTT. The rearrangement joins TRBV6-4 to TRBJ2-2; D remains unclear. Germline V lookup: CDR1 MRHNA, CDR2 SNTAGT. V gave up 0 bases and J gave up 0 bases, with 5 bases separating them. This CDR3 region has 15 residues.

CDR3 in amino acids: CASSAPGETYEQYF. The CDR3 bases are TGTGCCAGCAGCGCCCCGGGAGAAACCTACGAGCAGTACTTC. V usage is TRBV7-9 and J usage is TRBJ2-7, with D possibly being TRBD2 (6 bases). Trimming took off 5 bases at V and 2 bases at J, with 13 bases between the two ends. Germline V gene data show CDR1 as SEHNR and CDR2 as FQNEAQ (reference sequence). The CDR3 consists of 14 residues.

DNA for the CDR3: TGTGCCATCCCACCCCTCTGGGCCTATGGCTACACCTTC. Translated, it gives CAIPPLWAYGYTF. The chain is built from TRBV9 and TRBJ1-2; D unclear. V shed 9 bases and J shed 4 bases, with 16 bases lying between them. Germline CDR1 and CDR2: SGDLS and YYNGEE. The CDR3 sequence is 13 residues long. Based on the CDR3 plus reference TRBV9 and TRBJ1-2, the full variable domain is DSGVTQTPKHLITATGQRVTLRCSPRSGDLSVYWYQQSLDQGLQFLIQYYNGEERAKGNILERFSAQQFPDLHSELNLSSLELGDSALYFCAIPPLWAYGYTFGSGTRLTVV.

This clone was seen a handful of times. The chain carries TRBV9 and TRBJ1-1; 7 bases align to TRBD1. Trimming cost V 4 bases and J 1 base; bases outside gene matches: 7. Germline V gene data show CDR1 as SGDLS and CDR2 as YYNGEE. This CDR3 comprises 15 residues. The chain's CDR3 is CASSPFRGANTEAFF. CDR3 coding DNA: TGTGCCAGCAGCCCCTTCAGGGGGGCGAACACTGAAGCTTTCTTT.

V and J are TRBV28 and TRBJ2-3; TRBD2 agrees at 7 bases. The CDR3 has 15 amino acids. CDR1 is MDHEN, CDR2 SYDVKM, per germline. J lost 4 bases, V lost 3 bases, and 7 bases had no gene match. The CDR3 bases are TGTGCCAGCAGTTTTGAGGGAGGGCCAGCAGATACGCAGTATTTT. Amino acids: CASSFEGGPADTQYF. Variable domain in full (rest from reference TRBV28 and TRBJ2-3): DVKVTQSSRYLVKRTGEKVFLECVQDMDHENMFWYRQDPGLGLRLIYFSYDVKMKEKGDIPEGYSVSREKKERFSLILESASTNQTSMYLCASSFEGGPADTQYFGPGTRLTVL.

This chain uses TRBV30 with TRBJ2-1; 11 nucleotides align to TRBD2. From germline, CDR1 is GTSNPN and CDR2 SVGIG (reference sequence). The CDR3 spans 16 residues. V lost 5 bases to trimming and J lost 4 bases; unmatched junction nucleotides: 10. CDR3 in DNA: TGTGCCTGGTGCCCCGGGACTAGCGGACTGTACAATGAGCAGTTCTTC. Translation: CAWCPGTSGLYNEQFF. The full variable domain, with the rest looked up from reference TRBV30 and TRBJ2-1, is SQTIHQWPATLVQPVGSPLSLECTVEGTSNPNLYWYRQAAGRGLQLLFYSVGIGQISSEVPQNLSASRPQDRQFILSSKKLLLSDSGFYLCAWCPGTSGLYNEQFFGPGTRLTVL.

The chain's CDR3 is CASSLERSPYSNQPQHF. Here the CDR3 DNA reads TGTGCCAGCAGCTTAGAGCGCAGCCCCTATAGCAATCAGCCCCAGCATTTT. V is TRBV7-2 and J is TRBJ1-5; D remains ambiguous. Germline CDR1 reads SGHTA; CDR2 reads FQGNSA. V lost 1 base and J 0 bases, leaving 13 bases between the germline ends. The CDR3 is 17 amino acids.

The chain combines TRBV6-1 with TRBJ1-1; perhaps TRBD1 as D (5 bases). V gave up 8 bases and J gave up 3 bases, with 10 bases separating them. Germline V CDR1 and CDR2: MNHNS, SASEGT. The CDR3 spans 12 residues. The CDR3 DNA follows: TGTGCCAGCCTATCAGGGCACACTGAAGCTTTCTTT. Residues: CASLSGHTEAFF.

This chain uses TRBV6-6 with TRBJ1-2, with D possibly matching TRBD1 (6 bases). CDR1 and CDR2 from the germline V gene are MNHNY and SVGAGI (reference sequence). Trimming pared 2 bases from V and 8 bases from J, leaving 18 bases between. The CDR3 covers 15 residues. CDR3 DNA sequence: TGTGCCAGCAGTTACCTGCAAGGGGGGGACGGCGGCTACACCTTC. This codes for CASSYLQGGDGGYTF.

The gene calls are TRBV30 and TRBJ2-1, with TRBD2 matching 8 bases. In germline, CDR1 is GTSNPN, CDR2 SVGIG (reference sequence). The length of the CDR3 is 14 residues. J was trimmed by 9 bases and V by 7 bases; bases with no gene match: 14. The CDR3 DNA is TGTGCCTCCGAACCCTTAGCGGGAATCGGTGAGCAGTTCTTC. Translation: CASEPLAGIGEQFF.

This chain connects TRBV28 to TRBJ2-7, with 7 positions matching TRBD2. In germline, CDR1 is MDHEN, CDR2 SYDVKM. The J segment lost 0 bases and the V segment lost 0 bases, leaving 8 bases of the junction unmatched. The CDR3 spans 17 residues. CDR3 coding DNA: TGTGCCAGCAGTTTATGGTCACGGGGGGAGAGCTCCTACGAGCAGTACTTC. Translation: CASSLWSRGESSYEQYF.

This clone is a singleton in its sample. CDR3 sequence (DNA): TGTGCCAGCGTCGGACAGGGGTCCTACGAGCAGTACTTC. Translating it yields CASVGQGSYEQYF. The chain uses TRBV6-1 and TRBJ2-7; 9 bases match TRBD1. Germline CDR1 reads MNHNS; CDR2 reads SASEGT. V dropped 8 bases and J dropped 1; count of bases not matched to a gene: 3. This CDR3 has 13 residues.

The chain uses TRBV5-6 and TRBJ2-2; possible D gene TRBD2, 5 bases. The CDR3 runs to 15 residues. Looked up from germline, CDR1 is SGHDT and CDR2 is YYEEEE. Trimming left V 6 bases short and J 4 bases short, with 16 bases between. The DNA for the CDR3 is TGTGCCAGCAACCCGGGAATTAGTCCCACCGGGGAGCTGTTTTTT. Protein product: CASNPGISPTGELFF.

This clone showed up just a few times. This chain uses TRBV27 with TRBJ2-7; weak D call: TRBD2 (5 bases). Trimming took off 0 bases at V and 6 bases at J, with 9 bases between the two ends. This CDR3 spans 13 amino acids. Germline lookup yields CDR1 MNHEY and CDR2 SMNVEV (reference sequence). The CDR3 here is CASSLSRGGEQYF. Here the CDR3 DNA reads TGTGCCAGCAGTTTATCTCGGGGTGGCGAGCAGTACTTC.

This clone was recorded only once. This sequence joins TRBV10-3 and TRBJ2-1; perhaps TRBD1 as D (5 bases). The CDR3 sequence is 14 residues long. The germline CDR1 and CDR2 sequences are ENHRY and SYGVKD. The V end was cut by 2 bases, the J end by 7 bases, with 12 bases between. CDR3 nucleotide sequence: TGTGCCATCAGTGAGCGTCAGGGTCTAAATGAGCAGTTCTTC. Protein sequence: CAISERQGLNEQFF.

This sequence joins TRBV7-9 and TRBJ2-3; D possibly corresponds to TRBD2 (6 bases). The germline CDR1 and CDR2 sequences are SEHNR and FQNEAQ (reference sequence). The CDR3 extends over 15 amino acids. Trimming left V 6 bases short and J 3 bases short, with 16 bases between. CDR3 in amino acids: CASRDGSGITDTQYF. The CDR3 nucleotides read TGTGCCAGCAGGGACGGTAGCGGTATAACAGATACGCAGTATTTT.

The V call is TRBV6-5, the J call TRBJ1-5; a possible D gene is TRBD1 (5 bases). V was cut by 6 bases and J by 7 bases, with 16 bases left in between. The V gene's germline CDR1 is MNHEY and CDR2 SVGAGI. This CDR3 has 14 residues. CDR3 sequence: CASRTGAGQQPQHF. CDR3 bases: TGTGCCAGCAGGACTGGGGCAGGGCAGCAGCCCCAGCATTTT.

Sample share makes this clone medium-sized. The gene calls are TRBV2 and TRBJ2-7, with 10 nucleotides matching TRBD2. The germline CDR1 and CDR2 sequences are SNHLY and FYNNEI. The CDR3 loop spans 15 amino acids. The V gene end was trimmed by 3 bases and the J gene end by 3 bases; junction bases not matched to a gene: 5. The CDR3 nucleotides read TGTGCCAGCAGTGAGCGTACTAGCGGGATCTACGAGCAGTACTTC. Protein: CASSERTSGIYEQYF. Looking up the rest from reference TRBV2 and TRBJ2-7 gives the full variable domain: EPEVTQTPSHQVTQMGQEVILRCVPISNHLYFYWYRQILGQKVEFLVSFYNNEISEKSEIFDDQFSVERPDGSNFTLKIRSTKLEDSAMYFCASSERTSGIYEQYFGPGTRLTVT.

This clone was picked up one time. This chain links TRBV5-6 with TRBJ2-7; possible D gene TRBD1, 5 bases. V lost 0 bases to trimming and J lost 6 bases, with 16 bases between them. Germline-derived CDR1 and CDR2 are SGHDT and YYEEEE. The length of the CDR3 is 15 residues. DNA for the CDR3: TGTGCCAGCAGCTTGGGTCCAGGGCTCGGTGGCGAGCAGTACTTC. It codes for CASSLGPGLGGEQYF.

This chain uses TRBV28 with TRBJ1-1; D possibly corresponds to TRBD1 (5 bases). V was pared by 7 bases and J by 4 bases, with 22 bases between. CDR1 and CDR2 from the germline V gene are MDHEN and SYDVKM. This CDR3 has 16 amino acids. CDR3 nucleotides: TGTGCCAGCATGTGGCTAAGATTCGCGGGGCTCACTGAAGCTTTCTTT. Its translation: CASMWLRFAGLTEAFF.

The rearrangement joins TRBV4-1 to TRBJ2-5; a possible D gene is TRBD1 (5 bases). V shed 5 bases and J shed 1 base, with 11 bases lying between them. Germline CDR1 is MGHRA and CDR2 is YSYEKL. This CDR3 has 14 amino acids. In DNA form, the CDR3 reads TGCGCCAGCAGCTTGATGACAGCCCAAGAGACCCAGTACTTC. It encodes CASSLMTAQETQYF.

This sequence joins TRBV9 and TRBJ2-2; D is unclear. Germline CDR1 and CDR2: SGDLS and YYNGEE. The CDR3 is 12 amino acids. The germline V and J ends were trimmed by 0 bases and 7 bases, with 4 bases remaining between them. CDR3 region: CASSVVSGELFF. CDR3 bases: TGTGCCAGCAGCGTAGTCAGCGGGGAGCTGTTTTTT.

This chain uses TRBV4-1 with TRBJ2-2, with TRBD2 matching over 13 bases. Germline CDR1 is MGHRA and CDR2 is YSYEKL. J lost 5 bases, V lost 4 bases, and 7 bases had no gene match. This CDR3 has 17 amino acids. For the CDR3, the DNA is TGCGCCAGCAGCCTTCGGACTAGCGGGAGTTTTACCGGGGAGCTGTTTTTT. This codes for CASSLRTSGSFTGELFF.

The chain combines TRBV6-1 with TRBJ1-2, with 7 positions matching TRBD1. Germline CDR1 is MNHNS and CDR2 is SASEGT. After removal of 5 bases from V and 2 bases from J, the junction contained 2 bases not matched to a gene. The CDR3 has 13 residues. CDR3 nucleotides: TGTGCCAGCAGTCCGACAGGGAACTATGGCTACACCTTC. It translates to CASSPTGNYGYTF.